The entry that follows covers one TCR beta chain sequence. In the original workflow: The assay estimated nucleated cells by amplifying reference gene primers. Clones were read by immunoSEQ multiplex PCR, and TCRdb kept only the in-frame ones, dropping some. The V and J calls and clone size were taken over from that table, and D and trimming were inferred from the DNA. The table includes 210,000 or so clones, about 87% detected once. This specimen belongs to a study of blood T cell repertoires in COVID-19. Study at large: Sample material is recorded as cDNA or gDNA derived from T cells, B-cell-depleted T cells, or PBMCs.

The age range of participants was 18 to 89 years, with residence in about 25 US areas. Participants had their cohort set by participant-reported clinical history. From germline, CDR1 is SGHDT and CDR2 YYEEEE. Trimming left V 0 bases short and J 2 bases short, with 17 bases between. The length of the CDR3 is 18 residues. Sequenced sample: PBMCs or T cells enriched from blood (not recorded which). The receptor comes from a woman aged 25 to 39 who had been exposed to COVID-19. This sequence joins TRBV5-6 and TRBJ1-4; D is undetermined. DNA for the CDR3: TGTGCCAGCAGCTTGGGTAGCGGGCACGGTCTCACTAATGAAAAACTGTTTTTT. Encoded protein: CASSLGSGHGLTNEKLFF.